The source of this TCR beta chain is a study of blood T cells in healthy people across ages. Overall study findings and caveats: Among T cells, TCR beta diversity per million cells dropped roughly linearly as age rose.

In germline, CDR1 is SGHRS, CDR2 YFSETQ. Trimming removed 0 bases from V and 2 bases from J, with 11 bases in between. CDR3 length equals 15 residues. A second roughly 7 to 11 cycle PCR used barcoded and J-beta primers. Sequencing yielded, for each sample, at least 2.5 million paired-end reads carrying CDR3. MiXCR, applied by TCRdb to the 5' RACE reads, yields one record per CDR3 protein. The data contain approximately 800,000 distinct CDR3 sequences, 35% to 60% of them singletons. Only a few counts were recorded for this clonotype. The antigen is undetermined. The sequenced material came from blood. The chain has TRBV5-1 and TRBJ1-2; D is uncertain. The clonotype comes from an elderly man in good health. Here the CDR3 DNA reads TGCGCCAGCAGCTTGGCCGGCGTCGCCAACTATGGCTACACCTTC. Encoded protein: CASSLAGVANYGYTF.